Presented here are 8 T cell receptor beta chains from one specimen sequenced in a study of human T cells and chemical hapten exposure. Stated time point: healthy volunteer bleed at 2 weeks. The total RNA was obtained from whole blood that was not fractionated. MiXCR, run by TCRdb on the RACE reads, gives a single entry per CDR3 protein. Of roughly 46,000 distinct CDR3 sequences in the sample, 3.5% to 5% are singletons; the top ten hold 5.8%. Sequencing was done on a sample of whole blood. The receptors originated from a human donor in good health. Some clones in this sample may be carry-over from other donors' samples.

At least ten counts were recorded for this clonotype. The V and J genes are TRBV20-1 and TRBJ2-3; D is unresolved. The V gene lost 1 base and the J gene lost 4 bases, with 15 bases spanning the gap. The length of the CDR3 is 15 residues. In germline, CDR1 is DFQATT, CDR2 SNEGSKA (reference sequence). Here the CDR3 reads CSARATPETSDTQYF. In nucleotides, the CDR3 is TGCAGTGCTAGAGCAACCCCGGAGACGTCAGATACGCAGTATTTT.

The sample holds many counts of this clonotype. The chain links TRBV28 to TRBJ2-7; possible D gene TRBD2, 5 bases. The CDR3 has 15 residues. The V end was cut by 2 bases, the J end by 1 base, with 12 bases between. Germline V gene data show CDR1 as MDHEN and CDR2 as SYDVKM. CDR3 region: CASSLRRRPSYEQYF. The CDR3 DNA is TGTGCCAGCAGTTTAAGGAGGCGGCCATCCTACGAGCAGTACTTC. Filled out from reference TRBV28 and TRBJ2-7, the complete variable domain reads DVKVTQSSRYLVKRTGEKVFLECVQDMDHENMFWYRQDPGLGLRLIYFSYDVKMKEKGDIPEGYSVSREKKERFSLILESASTNQTSMYLCASSLRRRPSYEQYFGPGTRLTVT.

The chain couples TRBV5-6 to TRBJ1-5; D not resolved. The CDR3 has 13 amino acids. Germline V lookup: CDR1 SGHDT, CDR2 YYEEEE. The V end lost 1 base, the J end lost 1 base, and 3 bases lay between the germline ends. CDR3 nucleotide sequence: TGTGCCAGCAGCTTGCAAAGCAATCAGCCCCAGCATTTT. Its protein is CASSLQSNQPQHF.

This clonotype was counted ten times or more. V and J are TRBV6-8 and TRBJ1-5; 7 bases align to TRBD1. The CDR3 contains 16 residues. V dropped 6 bases and J dropped 0; count of bases not matched to a gene: 8. Germline values: CDR1 MNHGY, CDR2 SAAAGT. The CDR3 bases are TGTGCCAGCAGCCACCGGGACAGATATAGCAATCAGCCCCAGCATTTT. It specifies CASSHRDRYSNQPQHF.

This clonotype was seen repeatedly, ten times or more. The chain combines TRBV12-3 or TRBV12-4 with TRBJ2-1; 7 nucleotides line up with TRBD2. V shed 7 bases, J shed 7 bases, and the junction held 13 bases outside the gene matches. This CDR3 has 15 amino acids. The CDR3 here is CASKSAAAGANEQFF. CDR3 DNA: TGTGCCAGCAAGTCGGCGGCGGCGGGAGCGAATGAGCAGTTCTTC.

V usage is TRBV5-1 and J usage is TRBJ2-6, with D tentatively TRBD1 (6 bases). CDR1 and CDR2 (germline): SGHRS, YFSETQ. Trimming took 4 bases from V and 2 from J, leaving 13 bases between them. The CDR3 has 16 residues. The CDR3 here is CASSVSQGAGANVLTF. CDR3 in DNA: TGCGCCAGCAGCGTATCACAGGGAGCTGGGGCCAACGTCCTGACTTTC.

The chain carries TRBV20-1 and TRBJ2-1; TRBD2 might be the D (6 bases). Looked up from germline, CDR1 is DFQATT and CDR2 is SNEGSKA (reference sequence). The CDR3 runs 14 residues. V shed 2 bases and J shed 5 bases, with 13 bases lying between them. In DNA, the CDR3 is TGCAGTGCTAGAAGGCCTAGCGAAGACAATGAGCAGTTCTTC. It yields the protein CSARRPSEDNEQFF.

This clonotype was seen a few times. The J gene is TRBJ1-5, the V gene TRBV28; D perhaps matches TRBD1 (6 bases). Trimming took 7 bases from V and 6 from J, leaving 16 bases between them. This CDR3 region has 14 residues. In germline, CDR1 is MDHEN, CDR2 SYDVKM. Here the CDR3 reads CASIQGGVSQPQHF. The CDR3 DNA follows: TGTGCCAGCATCCAAGGGGGGGTTTCTCAGCCCCAGCATTTT.